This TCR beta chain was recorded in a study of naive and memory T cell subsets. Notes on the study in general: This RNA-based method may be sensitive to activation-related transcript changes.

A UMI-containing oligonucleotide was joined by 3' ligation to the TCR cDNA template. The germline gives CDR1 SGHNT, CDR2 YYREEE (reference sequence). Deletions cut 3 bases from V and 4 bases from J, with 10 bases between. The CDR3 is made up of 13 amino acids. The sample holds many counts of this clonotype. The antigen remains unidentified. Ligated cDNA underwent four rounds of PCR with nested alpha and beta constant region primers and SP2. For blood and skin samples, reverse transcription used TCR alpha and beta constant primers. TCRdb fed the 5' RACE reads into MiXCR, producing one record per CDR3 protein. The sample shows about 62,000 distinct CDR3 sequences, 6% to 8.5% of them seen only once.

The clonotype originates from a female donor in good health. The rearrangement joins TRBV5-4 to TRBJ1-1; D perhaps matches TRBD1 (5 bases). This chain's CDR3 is CASSYAGVTEAFF. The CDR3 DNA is TGTGCCAGCAGCTATGCGGGGGTCACTGAAGCTTTCTTT.